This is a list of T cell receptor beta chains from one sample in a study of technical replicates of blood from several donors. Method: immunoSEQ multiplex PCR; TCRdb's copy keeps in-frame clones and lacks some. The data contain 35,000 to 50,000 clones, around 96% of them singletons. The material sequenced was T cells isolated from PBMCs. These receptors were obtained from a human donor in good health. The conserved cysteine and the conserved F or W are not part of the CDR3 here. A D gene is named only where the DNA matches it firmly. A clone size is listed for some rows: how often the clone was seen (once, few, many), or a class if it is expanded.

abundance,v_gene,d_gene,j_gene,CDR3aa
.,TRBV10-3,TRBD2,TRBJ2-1,AISSGTSGRNEQF
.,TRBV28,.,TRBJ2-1,ASSLGQYNEQF
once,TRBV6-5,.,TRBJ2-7,ASSYGAEQY
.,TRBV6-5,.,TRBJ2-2,ASSYSLTGYGELF
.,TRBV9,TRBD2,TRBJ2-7,ASSVGLAGSSYEQY
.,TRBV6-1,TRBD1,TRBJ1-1,ASSERGQGLLAF
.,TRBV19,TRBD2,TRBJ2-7,ASSSLAGVRDEQY
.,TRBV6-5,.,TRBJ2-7,ASRSLPPYEQY
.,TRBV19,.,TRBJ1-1,ASSIAGIEAF
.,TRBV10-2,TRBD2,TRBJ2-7,ASTAGGKSYEQY
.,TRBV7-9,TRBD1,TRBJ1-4,ASSPTRTGVEKLF
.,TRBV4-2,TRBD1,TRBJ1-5,ASSQDRDQPQH
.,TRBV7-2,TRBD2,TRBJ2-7,ASSRQLAGEREEQY
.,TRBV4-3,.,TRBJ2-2,ASSQGPGSSAGELF
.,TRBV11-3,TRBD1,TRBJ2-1,ASSPGQGAKTYNEQF
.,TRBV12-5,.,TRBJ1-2,ASGLGTSGGYT
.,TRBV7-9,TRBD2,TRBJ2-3,AISSGSTDTQY
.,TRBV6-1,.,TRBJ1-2,ASSVITQGYGYT
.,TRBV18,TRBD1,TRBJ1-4,ASSPKTGGRGQEKLF
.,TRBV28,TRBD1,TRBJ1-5,ASSSDPTTGYSNQPQH
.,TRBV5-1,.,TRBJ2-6,ASQLDRANVLT
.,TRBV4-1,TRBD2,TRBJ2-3,ASSPRLAGVRDTQY
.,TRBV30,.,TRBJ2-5,AWSVGETQY
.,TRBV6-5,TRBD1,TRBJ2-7,ASSISGTVSYEQY
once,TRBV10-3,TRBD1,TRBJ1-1,AIAPQGAITEAF
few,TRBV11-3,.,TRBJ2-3,ASSPYSSTDTQY
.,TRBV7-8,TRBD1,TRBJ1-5,ASSFQGAGNQPQH
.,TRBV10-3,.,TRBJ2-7,AISETATYEQY
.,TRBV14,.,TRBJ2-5,ASSSSVGSWYQETQY
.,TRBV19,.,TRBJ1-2,ASSIEPANYGYT
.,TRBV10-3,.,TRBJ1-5,AISRRDTVKPQH
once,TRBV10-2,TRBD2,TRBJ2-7,ASGISGRVHEQY